This section outlines one T cell receptor beta chain sequence together with its context. The data derive from a study of T cells of healthy individuals. The CDR3 loop spans 14 amino acids. CDR1 is MNHNS and CDR2 is SASEGT in the germline V gene. The ends were cut back, 8 bases at V and 7 bases at J, with 15 bases in the middle. A single record per CDR3 protein comes from TCRdb applying MiXCR to the 5' RACE reads. The sample records about 96,000 distinct CDR3 sequences, approximately 18% being singletons. The gene calls are TRBV6-1 and TRBJ1-6; possibly TRBD1 for D (5 bases). This TCR was sampled from a human donor in good health. In DNA, the CDR3 is TGTGCCAGCCTAGAACAGGCCTCCAATTCACCCCTCCACTTT. Its translation: CASLEQASNSPLHF.